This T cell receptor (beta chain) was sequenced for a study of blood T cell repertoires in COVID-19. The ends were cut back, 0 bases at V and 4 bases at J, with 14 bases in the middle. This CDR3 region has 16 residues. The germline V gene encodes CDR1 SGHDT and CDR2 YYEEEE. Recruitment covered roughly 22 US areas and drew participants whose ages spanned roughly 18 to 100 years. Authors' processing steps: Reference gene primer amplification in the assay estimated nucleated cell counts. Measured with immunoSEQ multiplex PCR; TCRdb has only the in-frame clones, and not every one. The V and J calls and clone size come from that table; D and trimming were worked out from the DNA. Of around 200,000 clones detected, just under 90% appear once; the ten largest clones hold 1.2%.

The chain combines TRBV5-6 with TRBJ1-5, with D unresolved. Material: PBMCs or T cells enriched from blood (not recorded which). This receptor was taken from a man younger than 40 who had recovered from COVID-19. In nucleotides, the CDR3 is TGTGCCAGCAGCTTGGCTGAGTCCCTAACTAATCAGCCCCAGCATTTT. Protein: CASSLAESLTNQPQHF. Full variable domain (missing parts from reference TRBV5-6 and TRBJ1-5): DAGVTQSPTHLIKTRGQQVTLRCSPKSGHDTVSWYQQALGQGPQFIFQYYEEEERQRGNFPDRFSGHQFPNYSSELNVNALLLGDSALYLCASSLAESLTNQPQHFGDGTRLSIL.